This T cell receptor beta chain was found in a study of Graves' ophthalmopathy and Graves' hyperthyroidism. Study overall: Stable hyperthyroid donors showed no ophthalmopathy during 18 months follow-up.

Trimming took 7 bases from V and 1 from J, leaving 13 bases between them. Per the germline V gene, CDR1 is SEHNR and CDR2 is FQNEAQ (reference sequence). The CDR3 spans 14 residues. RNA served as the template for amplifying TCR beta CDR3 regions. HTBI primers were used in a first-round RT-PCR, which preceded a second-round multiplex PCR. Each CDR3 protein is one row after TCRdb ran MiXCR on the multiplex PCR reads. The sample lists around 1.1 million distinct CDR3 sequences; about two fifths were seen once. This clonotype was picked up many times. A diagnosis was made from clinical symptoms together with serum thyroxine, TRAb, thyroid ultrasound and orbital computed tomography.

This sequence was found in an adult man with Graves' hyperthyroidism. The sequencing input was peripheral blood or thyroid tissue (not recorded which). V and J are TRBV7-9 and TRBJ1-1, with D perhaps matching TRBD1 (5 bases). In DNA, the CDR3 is TGTGCCAGCACTGTTGGGACGGCGAACACTGAAGCTTTCTTT. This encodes CASTVGTANTEAFF. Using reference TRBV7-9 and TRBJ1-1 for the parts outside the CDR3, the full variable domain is DTGVSQNPRHKITKRGQNVTFRCDPISEHNRLYWYRQTLGQGPEFLTYFQNEAQLEKSRLLSDRFSAERPKGSFSTLEIQRTEQGDSAMYLCASTVGTANTEAFFGQGTRLTVV.